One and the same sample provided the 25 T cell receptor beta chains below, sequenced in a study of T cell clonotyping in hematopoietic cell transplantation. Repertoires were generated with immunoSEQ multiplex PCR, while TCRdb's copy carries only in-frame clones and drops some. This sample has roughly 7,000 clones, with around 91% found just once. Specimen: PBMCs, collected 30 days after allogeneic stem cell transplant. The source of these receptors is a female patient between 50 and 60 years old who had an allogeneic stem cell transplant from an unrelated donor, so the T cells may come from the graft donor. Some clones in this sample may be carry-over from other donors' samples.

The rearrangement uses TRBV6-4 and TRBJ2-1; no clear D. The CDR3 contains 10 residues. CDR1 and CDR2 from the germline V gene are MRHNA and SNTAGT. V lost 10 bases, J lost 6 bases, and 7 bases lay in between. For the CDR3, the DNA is TGTGCCACCAGATGCAATGAGCAGTTCTTC. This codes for CATRCNEQFF.

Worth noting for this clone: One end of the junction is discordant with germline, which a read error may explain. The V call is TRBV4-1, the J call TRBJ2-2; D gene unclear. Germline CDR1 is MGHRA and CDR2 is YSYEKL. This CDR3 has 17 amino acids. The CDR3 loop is CASSQVEQDWNSGELFF. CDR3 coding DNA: TGCGCCAGCAGCCAAGTCGAGCAGGATTGGAACTCCGGGGAGCTGTTTTTT.

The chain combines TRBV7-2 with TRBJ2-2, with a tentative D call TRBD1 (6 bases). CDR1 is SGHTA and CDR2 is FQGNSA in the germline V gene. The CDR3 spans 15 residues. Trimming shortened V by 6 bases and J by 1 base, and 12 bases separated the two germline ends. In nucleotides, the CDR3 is TGTGCCAGCAGAGAGAGGGGGAGGAACACCGGGGAGCTGTTTTTT. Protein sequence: CASRERGRNTGELFF.

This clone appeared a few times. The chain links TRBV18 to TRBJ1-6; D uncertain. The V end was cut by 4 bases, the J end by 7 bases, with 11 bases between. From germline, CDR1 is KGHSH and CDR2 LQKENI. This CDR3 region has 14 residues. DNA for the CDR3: TGTGCCAGCTCACAGGACCGACGAAATTCACCCCTCCACTTT. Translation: CASSQDRRNSPLHF.

The CDR3 sequence: CASSLPTGVGVNEQFF. The CDR3 DNA follows: TGTGCCAGCAGCTTGCCAACAGGGGTGGGAGTCAATGAGCAGTTCTTC. The rearrangement links TRBV7-6 to TRBJ2-1; 7 bases are shared with TRBD1. This CDR3 has 16 amino acids. The V and J ends lost 3 bases and 6 bases, in that order; junction bases with no gene match: 11. Germline CDR1 is SGHVS and CDR2 is FNYEAQ.

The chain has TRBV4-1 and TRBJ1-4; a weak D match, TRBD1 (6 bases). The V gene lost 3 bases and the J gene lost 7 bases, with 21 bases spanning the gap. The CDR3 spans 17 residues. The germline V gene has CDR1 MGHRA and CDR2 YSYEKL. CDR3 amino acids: CASSQPPGAILGEKLFF. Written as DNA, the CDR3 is TGCGCCAGCAGCCAGCCTCCGGGGGCTATACTGGGTGAAAAACTGTTTTTT.

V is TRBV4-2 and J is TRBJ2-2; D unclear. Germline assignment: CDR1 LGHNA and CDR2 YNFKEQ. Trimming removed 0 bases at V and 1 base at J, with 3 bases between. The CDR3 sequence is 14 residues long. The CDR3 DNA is TGTGCCAGCAGCCAAGATGTGAACACCGGGGAGCTGTTTTTT. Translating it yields CASSQDVNTGELFF.

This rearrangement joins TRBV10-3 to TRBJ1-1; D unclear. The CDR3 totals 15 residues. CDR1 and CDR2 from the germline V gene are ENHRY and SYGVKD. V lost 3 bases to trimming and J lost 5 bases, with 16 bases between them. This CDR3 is CAISEREGGRTEAFF. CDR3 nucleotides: TGTGCCATCAGTGAAAGGGAAGGAGGTAGGACTGAAGCTTTCTTT.

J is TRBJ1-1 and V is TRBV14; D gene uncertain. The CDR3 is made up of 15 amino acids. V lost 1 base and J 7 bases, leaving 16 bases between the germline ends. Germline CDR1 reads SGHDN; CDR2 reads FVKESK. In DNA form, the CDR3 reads TGTGCCAGCAGCCAAGTATACAAGTACGGAAATGAAGCTTTCTTT. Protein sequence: CASSQVYKYGNEAFF.

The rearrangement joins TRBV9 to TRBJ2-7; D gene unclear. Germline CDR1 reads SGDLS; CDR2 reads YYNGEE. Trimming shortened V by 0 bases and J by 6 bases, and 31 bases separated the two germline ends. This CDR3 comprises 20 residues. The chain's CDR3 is CASSVGTQSPYQDAYREQYF. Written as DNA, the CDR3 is TGTGCCAGCAGCGTAGGGACCCAGTCCCCCTACCAAGACGCCTACCGCGAGCAGTACTTC.

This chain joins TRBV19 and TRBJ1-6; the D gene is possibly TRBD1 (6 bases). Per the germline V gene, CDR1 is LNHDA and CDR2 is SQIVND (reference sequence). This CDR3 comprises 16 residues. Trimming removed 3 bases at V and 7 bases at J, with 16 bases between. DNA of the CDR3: TGTGCCAGTAGTATTTCCCAGGGGAACTCAAATTCACCCCTCCACTTT. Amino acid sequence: CASSISQGNSNSPLHF.

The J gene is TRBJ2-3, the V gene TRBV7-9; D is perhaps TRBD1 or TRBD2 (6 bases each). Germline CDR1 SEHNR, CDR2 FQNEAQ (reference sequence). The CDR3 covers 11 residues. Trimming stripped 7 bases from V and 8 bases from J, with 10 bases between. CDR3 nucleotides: TGTGCCAGCATCAGGGGAGGTACGCAGTATTTT. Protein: CASIRGGTQYF.

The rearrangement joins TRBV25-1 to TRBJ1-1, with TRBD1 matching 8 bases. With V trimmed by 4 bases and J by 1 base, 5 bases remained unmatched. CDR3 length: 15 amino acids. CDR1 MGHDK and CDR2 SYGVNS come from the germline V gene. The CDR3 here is CASSGSGGRNTEAFF. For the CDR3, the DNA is TGTGCCAGCAGTGGATCAGGGGGCAGGAACACTGAAGCTTTCTTT.

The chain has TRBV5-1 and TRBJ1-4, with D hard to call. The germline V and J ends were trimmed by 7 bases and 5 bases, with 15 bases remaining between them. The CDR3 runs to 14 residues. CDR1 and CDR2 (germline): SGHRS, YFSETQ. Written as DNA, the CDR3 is TGCGCCAGCTCCTACGGACTACAAAATGAAAAACTGTTTTTT. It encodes CASSYGLQNEKLFF.

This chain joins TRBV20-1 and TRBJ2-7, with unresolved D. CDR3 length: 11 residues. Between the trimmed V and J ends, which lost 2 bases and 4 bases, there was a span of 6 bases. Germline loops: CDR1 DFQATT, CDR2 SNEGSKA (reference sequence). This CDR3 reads CSARLGYEQYF. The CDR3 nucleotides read TGCAGTGCTAGACTGGGGTACGAGCAGTACTTC.

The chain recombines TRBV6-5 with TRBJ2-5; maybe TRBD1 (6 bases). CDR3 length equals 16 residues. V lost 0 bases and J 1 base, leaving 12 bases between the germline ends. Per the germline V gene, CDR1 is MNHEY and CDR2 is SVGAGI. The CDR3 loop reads CASSYSWTASQETQYF. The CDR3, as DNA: TGTGCCAGCAGTTACTCCTGGACAGCTTCCCAAGAGACCCAGTACTTC.

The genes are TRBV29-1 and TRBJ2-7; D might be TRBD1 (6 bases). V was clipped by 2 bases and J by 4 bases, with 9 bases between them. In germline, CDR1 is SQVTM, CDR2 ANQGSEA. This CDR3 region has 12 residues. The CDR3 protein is CSVETQGYEQYF. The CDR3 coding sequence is TGCAGCGTTGAAACGCAGGGGTACGAGCAGTACTTC.

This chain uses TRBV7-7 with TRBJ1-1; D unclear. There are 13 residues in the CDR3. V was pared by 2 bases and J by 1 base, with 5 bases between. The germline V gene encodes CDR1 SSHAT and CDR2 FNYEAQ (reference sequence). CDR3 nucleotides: TGTGCCAGCAGCTTACATCCGAACACTGAAGCTTTCTTT. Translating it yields CASSLHPNTEAFF.

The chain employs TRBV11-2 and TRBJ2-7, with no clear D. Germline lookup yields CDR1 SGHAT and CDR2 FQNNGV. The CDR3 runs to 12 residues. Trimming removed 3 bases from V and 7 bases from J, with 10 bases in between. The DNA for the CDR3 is TGTGCCAGCAGCTTCGCCGAGACGGAGCAGTACTTC. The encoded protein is CASSFAETEQYF.

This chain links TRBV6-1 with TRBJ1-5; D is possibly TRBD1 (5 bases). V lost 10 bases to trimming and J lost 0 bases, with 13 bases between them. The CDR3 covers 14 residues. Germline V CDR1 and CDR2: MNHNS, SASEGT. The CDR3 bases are TGTGCCACCCAGGACATCCATAGCAATCAGCCCCAGCATTTT. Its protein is CATQDIHSNQPQHF.

The CDR3 DNA reads TGTGCCAGCAGATCCACTACGACAGGGTATAATTCACCCCTCCACTTT. The encoded protein is CASRSTTTGYNSPLHF. The rearrangement links TRBV28 to TRBJ1-6, with TRBD1 matching over 7 bases. V lost 6 bases, J lost 4 bases, and 9 bases stayed unmatched. Germline CDR1 and CDR2: MDHEN and SYDVKM. CDR3 length: 16 amino acids.

The CDR3 sequence: CARGGLNEQFF. Here the CDR3 DNA reads TGTGCCAGGGGGGGGTTGAATGAGCAGTTCTTC. The chain uses TRBV2 and TRBJ2-1; 7 positions match TRBD2. Germline CDR1 is SNHLY and CDR2 is FYNNEI. This CDR3 spans 11 amino acids. J was trimmed by 7 bases and V by 9 bases; bases with no gene match: 3.

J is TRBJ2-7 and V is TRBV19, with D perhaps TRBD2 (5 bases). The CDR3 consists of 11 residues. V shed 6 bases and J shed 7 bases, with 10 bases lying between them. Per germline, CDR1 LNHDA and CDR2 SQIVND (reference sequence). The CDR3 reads CASSSRGEQYF. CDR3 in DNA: TGTGCCAGTAGCTCACGCGGGGAGCAGTACTTC.

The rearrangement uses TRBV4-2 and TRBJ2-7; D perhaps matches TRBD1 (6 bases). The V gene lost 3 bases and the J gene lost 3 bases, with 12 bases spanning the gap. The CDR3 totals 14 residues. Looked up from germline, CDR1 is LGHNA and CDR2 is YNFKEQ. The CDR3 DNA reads TGTGCCAGCAGCCAGCAAGGACAGAACTACGAGCAGTACTTC. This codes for CASSQQGQNYEQYF.

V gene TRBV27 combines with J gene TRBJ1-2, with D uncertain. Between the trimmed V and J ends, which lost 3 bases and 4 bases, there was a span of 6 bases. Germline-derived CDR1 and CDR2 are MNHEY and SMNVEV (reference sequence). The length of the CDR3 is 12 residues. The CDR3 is CASSFRGYGYTF. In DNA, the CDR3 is TGTGCCAGCAGTTTTCGGGGCTATGGCTACACCTTC.